The T cell receptor (beta chain) under discussion was sequenced for a study of OX40 agonist ivuxolimab in advanced cancers. This clone was found once. Method: immunoSEQ multiplex PCR; TCRdb's copy keeps in-frame clones and lacks some. The data contain roughly 60,000 clones, roughly 86% of them singletons. This CDR3 region has 15 residues. V was clipped by 7 bases and J by 2 bases; unmatched bases: 11. CDR1 and CDR2 (germline): MNHEY, SVGAGI. The receptor's source is an adult with an advanced solid tumor such as melanoma, head and neck, liver or kidney cancer. This rearrangement joins TRBV6-5 to TRBJ2-7; 7 bases map to TRBD2. The sequencing used CD4+ or CD8+ T cells sorted from blood, collected in a trial of the OX40 agonist ivuxolimab. CDR3 protein: CASMGRGVLAYEQYF. The CDR3 region has the DNA TGTGCCAGCATGGGTCGGGGGGTTTTAGCCTACGAGCAGTACTTC.